This T cell receptor beta chain came from a study of T cell responses to AZD1222 COVID-19 vaccine. Study findings and constraints: Just a handful of AZD1222 recipients tested seropositive at baseline.

Clones were read by immunoSEQ multiplex PCR, and TCRdb kept only the in-frame ones, dropping some. The sample holds more than 150,000 clones, 75% to 90% seen once. Notes on this clone: The antigen remains undetermined.

The CDR3 contains 11 residues. With 5 bases removed from V and 13 bases from J, the gap between germline ends came to 11 bases. Germline V gives CDR1 LGHDT, CDR2 YNNKEL (reference sequence). The clonotype comes from an adult who received the AZD1222 COVID-19 vaccine. The V call is TRBV3-1 (or the pseudogene TRBV3-2), the J call TRBJ1-4, with TRBD1 as a possible D gene (5 bases). The sequencing used peripheral blood, collected 28 days after the second AZD1222 dose. In DNA form, the CDR3 reads TGTGCCAGCAGCAATCCGGGACGACTGTTTTTT. Translated, it gives CASSNPGRLFF.